This entry describes one T cell receptor (beta chain). The antigen is not known. It was through 5'RACE template switching that TCR cDNA was made, with a universal primer site and UMIs added. TCRdb ran MiXCR on the 5' RACE reads and lists one entry per CDR3 protein. The table records about 370,000 distinct CDR3 sequences, about 9.9% of them present only once. These data belong to a study of T cells after yellow fever vaccination. Regarding the study as a whole: The study re-detected most primary-vaccination clones after the booster (96% CD4, roughly 85% CD8). Bulk-population clonotypes that are abundant could appear as contaminants in FACS-sorted repertoires. Of the clonotypes, a small share occurred in both CD4 and CD8 compartments.

The source was PBMCs, collected on the day of the first yellow fever vaccination. This sequence originates from a young man who received the YFV17D yellow fever vaccine.

Here the CDR3 reads CSARDMVDTGELFF. In nucleotides, the CDR3 is TGCAGTGCTAGAGATATGGTGGACACCGGGGAGCTGTTTTTT. The chain is built from TRBV20-1 and TRBJ2-2, with D hard to call. The germline gives CDR1 DFQATT, CDR2 SNEGSKA (reference sequence). This CDR3 spans 14 amino acids. V was shortened by 0 bases and J by 3 bases, with 8 bases between the two germline ends.